The clone carrying this T cell receptor (beta chain) was counted only a few times. Antigen: not known. These data are taken from a study of cytomegalovirus exposure and HLA in healthy donors. General study points: Reports indicate that TCR beta sequences accurately predicted the HLA-A and HLA-B alleles of most subjects. Later analysis showed most CMV-associated TCR beta chains appearing HLA-restricted. The study put about 180 TCR beta chains on its list as cytomegalovirus-associated. In vitro data verified three CMV-associated chains as specific for CMV antigens.

Researchers ran the PCR with 60 Vbeta and 13 Jbeta primers. Repertoires were generated with immunoSEQ multiplex PCR, while TCRdb's copy carries only in-frame clones and drops some. The data contain around 160,000 clones, roughly 74% of them singletons. The V end was cut by 3 bases, the J end by 4 bases, with 4 bases between. CDR1 and CDR2 (germline): SGHTA, FQGTGA. This CDR3 spans 13 amino acids. The clonotype comes from a middle-aged woman in good health and CMV-seropositive. The source material was PBMCs. The chain is built from TRBV7-3 and TRBJ2-6, with unresolved D. The CDR3 coding sequence is TGTGCCAGCAGCTTGCGCGGGGCCAACGTCCTGACTTTC. As protein: CASSLRGANVLTF.